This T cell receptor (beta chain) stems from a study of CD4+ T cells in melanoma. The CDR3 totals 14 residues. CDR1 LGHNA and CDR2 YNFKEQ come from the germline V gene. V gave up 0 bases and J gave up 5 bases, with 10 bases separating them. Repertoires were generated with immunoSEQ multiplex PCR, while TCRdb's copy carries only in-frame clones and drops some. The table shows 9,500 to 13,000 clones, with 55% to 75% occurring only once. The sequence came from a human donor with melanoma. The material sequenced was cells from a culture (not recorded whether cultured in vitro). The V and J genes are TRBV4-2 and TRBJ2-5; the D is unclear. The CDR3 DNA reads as TGTGCCAGCAGCCAAGAAATGGGTCGCGAGACCCAGTACTTC. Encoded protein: CASSQEMGRETQYF.